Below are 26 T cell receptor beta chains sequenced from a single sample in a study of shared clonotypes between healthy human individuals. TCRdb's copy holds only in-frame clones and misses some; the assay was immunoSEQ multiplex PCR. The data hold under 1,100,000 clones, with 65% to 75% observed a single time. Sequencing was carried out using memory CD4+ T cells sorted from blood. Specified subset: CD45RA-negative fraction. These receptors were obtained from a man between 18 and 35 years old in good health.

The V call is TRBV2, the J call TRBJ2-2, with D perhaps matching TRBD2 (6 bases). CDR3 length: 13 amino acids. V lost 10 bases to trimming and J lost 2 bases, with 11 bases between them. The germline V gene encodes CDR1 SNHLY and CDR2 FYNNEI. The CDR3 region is CATGTANTGELFF. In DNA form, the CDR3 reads TGTGCCACGGGGACTGCCAACACCGGGGAGCTGTTTTTT.

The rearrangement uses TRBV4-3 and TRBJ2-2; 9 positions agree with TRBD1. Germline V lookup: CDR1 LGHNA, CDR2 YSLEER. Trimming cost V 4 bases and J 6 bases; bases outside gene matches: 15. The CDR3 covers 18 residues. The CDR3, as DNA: TGCGCCAGCAGCCTCGGACTACCGGGACAGGGAAGACCCGGGGAGCTGTTTTTT. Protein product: CASSLGLPGQGRPGELFF.

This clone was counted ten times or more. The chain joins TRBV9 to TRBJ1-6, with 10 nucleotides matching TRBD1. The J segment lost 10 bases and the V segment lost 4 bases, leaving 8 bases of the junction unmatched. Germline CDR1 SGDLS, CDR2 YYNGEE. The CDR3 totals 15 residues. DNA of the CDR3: TGTGCCAGCAGCCTGAGAGGGACAGGGGCCTCACCCCTCCACTTT. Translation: CASSLRGTGASPLHF.

In DNA form, the CDR3 reads TGTGCCAGCTCACCACCGGCGAGAATGAACACTGAAGCTTTCTTT. This gives the protein CASSPPARMNTEAFF. The chain recombines TRBV18 with TRBJ1-1; D is uncertain. The CDR3 sequence is 15 residues long. Germline V gene lookup returns CDR1 KGHSH and CDR2 LQKENI. V was shortened by 0 bases and J by 0 bases, with 8 bases between the two germline ends.

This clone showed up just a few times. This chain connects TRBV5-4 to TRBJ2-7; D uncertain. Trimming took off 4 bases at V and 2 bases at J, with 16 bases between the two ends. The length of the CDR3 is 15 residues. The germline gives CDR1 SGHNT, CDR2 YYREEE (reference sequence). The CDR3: CASSPFSEAAYEQYF. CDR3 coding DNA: TGTGCCAGCAGCCCCTTCTCCGAGGCGGCCTACGAGCAGTACTTC.

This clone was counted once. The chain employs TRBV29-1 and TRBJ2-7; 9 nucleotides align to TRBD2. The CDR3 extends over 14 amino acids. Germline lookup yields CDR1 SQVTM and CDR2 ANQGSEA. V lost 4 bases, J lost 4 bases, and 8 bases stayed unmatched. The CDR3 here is CSVVQSLAGYEQYF. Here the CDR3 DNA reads TGCAGCGTTGTTCAATCGCTAGCGGGGTACGAGCAGTACTTC.

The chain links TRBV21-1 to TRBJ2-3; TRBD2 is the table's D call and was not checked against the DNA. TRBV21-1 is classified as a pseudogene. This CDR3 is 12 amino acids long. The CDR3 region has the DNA TGTGCCAGCACCCCTGGAGCCAATACGCAGTATTTT. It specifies CASTPGANTQYF.

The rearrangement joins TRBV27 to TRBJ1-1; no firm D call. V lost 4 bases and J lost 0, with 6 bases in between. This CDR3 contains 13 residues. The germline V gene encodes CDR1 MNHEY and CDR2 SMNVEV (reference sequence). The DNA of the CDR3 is TGTGCCAGCAGTTCCCGGTTGAACACTGAAGCTTTCTTT. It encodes CASSSRLNTEAFF.

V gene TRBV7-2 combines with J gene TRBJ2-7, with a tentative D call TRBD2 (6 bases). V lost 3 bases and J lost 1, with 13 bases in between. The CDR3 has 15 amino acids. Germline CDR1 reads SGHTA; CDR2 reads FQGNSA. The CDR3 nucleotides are TGTGCCAGCAGCTTGGGCGGGGCAAAGTCCTACGAGCAGTACTTC. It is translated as CASSLGGAKSYEQYF. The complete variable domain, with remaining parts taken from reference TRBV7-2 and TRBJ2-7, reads GAGVSQSPSNKVTEKGKDVELRCDPISGHTALYWYRQSLGQGLEFLIYFQGNSAPDKSGLPSDRFSAERTGGSVSTLTIQRTQQEDSAVYLCASSLGGAKSYEQYFGPGTRLTVT.

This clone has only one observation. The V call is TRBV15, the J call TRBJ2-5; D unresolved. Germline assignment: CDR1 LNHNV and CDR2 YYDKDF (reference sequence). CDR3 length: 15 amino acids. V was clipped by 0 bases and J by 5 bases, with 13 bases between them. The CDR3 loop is CATSRDRAPVETQYF. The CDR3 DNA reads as TGTGCCACCAGCAGAGATAGGGCCCCCGTGGAGACCCAGTACTTC.

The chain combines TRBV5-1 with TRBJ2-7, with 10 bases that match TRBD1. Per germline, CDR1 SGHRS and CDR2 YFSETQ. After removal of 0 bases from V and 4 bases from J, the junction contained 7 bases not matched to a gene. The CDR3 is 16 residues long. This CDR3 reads CASSLGLTGGLYEQYF. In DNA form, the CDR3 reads TGCGCCAGCAGCTTGGGGTTGACAGGGGGCCTTTACGAGCAGTACTTC.

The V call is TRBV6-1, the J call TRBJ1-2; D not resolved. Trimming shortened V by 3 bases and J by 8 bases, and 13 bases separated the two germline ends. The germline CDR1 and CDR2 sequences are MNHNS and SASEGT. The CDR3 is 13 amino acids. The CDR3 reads CASSDRQDRGYTF. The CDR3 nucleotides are TGTGCCAGCAGTGATAGGCAGGACCGAGGCTACACCTTC.

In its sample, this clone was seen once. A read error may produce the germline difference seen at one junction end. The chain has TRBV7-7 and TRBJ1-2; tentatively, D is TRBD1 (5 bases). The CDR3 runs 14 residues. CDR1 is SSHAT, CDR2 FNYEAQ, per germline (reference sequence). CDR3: CASSLWRGYYGYTF. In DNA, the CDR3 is TGTGCTAGCAGCCTTTGGAGGGGATACTATGGCTACACCTTC.

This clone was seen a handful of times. In DNA form, the CDR3 reads TGTGCCAGCAGCCCCCTCAAACTAGCGAGCCAAGAGACCCAGTACTTC. Translating gives CASSPLKLASQETQYF. V is TRBV5-6 and J is TRBJ2-5; 7 nucleotides align to TRBD2. This CDR3 is built from 16 residues. Germline assignment: CDR1 SGHDT and CDR2 YYEEEE. V lost 4 bases and J lost 1; bases outside the gene matches: 10.

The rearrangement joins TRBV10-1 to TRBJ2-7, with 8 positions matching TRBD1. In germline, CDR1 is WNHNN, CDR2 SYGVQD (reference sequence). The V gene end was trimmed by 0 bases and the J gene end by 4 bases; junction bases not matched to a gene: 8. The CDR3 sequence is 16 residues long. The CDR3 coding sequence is TGCGCCAGCAGTGAGTCCTCCGGGACAGGCTTTTACGAGCAGTACTTC. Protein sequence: CASSESSGTGFYEQYF.

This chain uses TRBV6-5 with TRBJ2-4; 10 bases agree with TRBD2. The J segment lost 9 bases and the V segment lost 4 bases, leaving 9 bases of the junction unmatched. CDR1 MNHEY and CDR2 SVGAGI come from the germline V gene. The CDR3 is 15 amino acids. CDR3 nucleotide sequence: TGTGCCAGCAGTTCACCCCTAGCGGGGGAAGGCATTCAGTACTTC. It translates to CASSSPLAGEGIQYF.

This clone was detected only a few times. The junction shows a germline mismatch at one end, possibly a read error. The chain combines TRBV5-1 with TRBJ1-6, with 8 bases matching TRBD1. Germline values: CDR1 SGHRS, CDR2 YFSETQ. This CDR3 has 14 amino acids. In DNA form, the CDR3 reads TGCGCCAGCAGCGACGGGACAGGTATTTCATCCCTCCACTTT. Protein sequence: CASSDGTGISSLHF.

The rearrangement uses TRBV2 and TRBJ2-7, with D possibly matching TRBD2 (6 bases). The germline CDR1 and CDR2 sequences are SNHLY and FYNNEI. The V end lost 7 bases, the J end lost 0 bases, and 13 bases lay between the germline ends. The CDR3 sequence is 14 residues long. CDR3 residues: CASTVAVSSYEQYF. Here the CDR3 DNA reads TGTGCCAGCACCGTAGCGGTGAGCTCCTACGAGCAGTACTTC.

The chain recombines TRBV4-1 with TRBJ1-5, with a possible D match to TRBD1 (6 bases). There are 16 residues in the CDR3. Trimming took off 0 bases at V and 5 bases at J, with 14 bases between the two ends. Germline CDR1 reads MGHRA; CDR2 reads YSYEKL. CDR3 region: CASSQDRGGQDQPQHF. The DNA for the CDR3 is TGCGCCAGCAGCCAAGATCGTGGGGGACAAGATCAGCCCCAGCATTTT.

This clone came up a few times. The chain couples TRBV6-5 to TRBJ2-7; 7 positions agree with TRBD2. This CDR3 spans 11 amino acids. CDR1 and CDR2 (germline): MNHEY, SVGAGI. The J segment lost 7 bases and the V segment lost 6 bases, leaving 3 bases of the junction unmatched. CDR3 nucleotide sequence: TGTGCCAGCAGCACGCGGGAGGAGCAGTACTTC. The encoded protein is CASSTREEQYF.

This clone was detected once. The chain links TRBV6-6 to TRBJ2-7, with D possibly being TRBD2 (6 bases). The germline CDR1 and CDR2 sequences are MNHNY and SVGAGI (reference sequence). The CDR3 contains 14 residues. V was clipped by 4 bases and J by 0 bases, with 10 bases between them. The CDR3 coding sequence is TGTGCCAGCAGTTCCCAGCGGGTCTCCTACGAGCAGTACTTC. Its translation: CASSSQRVSYEQYF.

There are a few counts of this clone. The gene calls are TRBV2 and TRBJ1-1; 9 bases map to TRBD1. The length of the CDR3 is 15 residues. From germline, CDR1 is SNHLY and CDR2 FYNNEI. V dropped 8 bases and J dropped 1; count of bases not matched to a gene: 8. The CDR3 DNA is TGTGCCAGCGAGGGACAGGGTTCTAAGAACACTGAAGCTTTCTTT. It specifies CASEGQGSKNTEAFF.

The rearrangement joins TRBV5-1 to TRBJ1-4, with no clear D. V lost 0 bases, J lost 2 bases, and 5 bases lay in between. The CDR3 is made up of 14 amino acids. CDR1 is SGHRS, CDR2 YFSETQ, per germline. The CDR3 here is CASSLGRTNEKLFF. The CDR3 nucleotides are TGCGCCAGCAGCTTGGGACGGACTAATGAAAAACTGTTTTTT.

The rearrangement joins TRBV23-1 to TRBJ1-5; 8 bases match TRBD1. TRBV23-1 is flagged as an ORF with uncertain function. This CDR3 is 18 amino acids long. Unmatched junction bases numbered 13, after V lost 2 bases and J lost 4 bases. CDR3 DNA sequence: TGCGCCAGCAGTCAACGGGTCGTTGGACAGGGAGAAAATCAGCCCCAGCATTTT. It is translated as CASSQRVVGQGENQPQHF.

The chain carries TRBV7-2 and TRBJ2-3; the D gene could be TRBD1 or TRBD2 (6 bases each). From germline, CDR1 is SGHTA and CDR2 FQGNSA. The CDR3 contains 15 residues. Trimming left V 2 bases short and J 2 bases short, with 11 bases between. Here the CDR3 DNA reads TGTGCCAGCAGCTTACGGGGGCGACCCACAGATACGCAGTATTTT. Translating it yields CASSLRGRPTDTQYF. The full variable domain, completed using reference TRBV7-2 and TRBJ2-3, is GAGVSQSPSNKVTEKGKDVELRCDPISGHTALYWYRQSLGQGLEFLIYFQGNSAPDKSGLPSDRFSAERTGGSVSTLTIQRTQQEDSAVYLCASSLRGRPTDTQYFGPGTRLTVL.

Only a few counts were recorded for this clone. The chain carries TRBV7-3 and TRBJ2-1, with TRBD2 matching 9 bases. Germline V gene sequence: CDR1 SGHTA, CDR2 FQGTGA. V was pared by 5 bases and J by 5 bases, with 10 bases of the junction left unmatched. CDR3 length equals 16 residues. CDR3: CASSPKGAGGNNEQFF. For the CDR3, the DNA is TGTGCCAGCAGCCCAAAGGGAGCGGGGGGTAACAATGAGCAGTTCTTC.